The present T cell receptor beta chain was sequenced within a study of cytomegalovirus exposure and HLA in healthy donors. Notes on the study in general: A likely sequencing artifact accounted for one observed cluster of highly shared sequence variants. From TCR beta sequences, most subjects' HLA-A and HLA-B alleles were reportedly predicted accurately.

Researchers ran the PCR with 60 Vbeta and 13 Jbeta primers. Using immunoSEQ multiplex PCR, the repertoire was profiled, and TCRdb retains in-frame clones only, with some absent. The repertoire holds 200,000 to 250,000 clones, with under 80% as singletons. V was trimmed by 3 bases and J by 2 bases, leaving 4 bases between them. CDR1 is MNHNS and CDR2 is SASEGT in the germline V gene. The CDR3 runs to 12 residues. Note on this clone: Its specificity is unknown.

This chain links TRBV6-1 with TRBJ2-5; no reliable D call. The sequence was obtained from a woman between 25 and 40 years old in good health and CMV-seronegative. The specimen sequenced was PBMCs. CDR3 sequence reads: CASSERQETQYF. CDR3 sequence (DNA): TGTGCCAGCAGTGAGCGGCAAGAGACCCAGTACTTC.